The rows below give T cell receptor beta chains drawn from one sample of a study of cytomegalovirus exposure and HLA in healthy donors. The data were produced by immunoSEQ multiplex PCR, yet TCRdb's version contains in-frame clones alone and is incomplete. This table lists roughly 72,000 clones. The sequencing sample was made of PBMCs. The receptors were gathered from a man between 18 and 35 years old in good health and CMV-seropositive. The CDR3 runs from the conserved cysteine through the conserved F or W. A D gene is named only where the DNA matches it firmly.

V	D	J	DNA	CDR3
TRBV6-5	TRBD1	TRBJ1-5	TGTGCCAGCAGTCCACACAGGGGAGGCCAGCCCCAGCATTTT	CASSPHRGGQPQHF
TRBV28	NA	TRBJ2-7	TGTGCCAGCAGCGGGACTCCCTTCTCTATGGGGCAGTACTTC	CASSGTPFSMGQYF
TRBV10-2	NA	TRBJ1-2	TGCGCCACCCAGGGAAACTATGGCTACACCTTC	CATQGNYGYTF
TRBV5-4	NA	TRBJ1-2	TGTGCCAGCAGTGCTTCAGGGTTTTTTAGCTACACCTTC	CASSASGFFSYTF
TRBV18	TRBD2	TRBJ2-1	TGTGCCAGCTCACCACCGGCGGGAGGCCTCCGTTCCTACAATGAGCAGTTCTTC	CASSPPAGGLRSYNEQFF
TRBV18	TRBD1	TRBJ2-7	TGTGCCAGCTCAACAGGGGACGGGGTGTACGAGCAGTACTTC	CASSTGDGVYEQYF
TRBV28	NA	TRBJ1-3	TGTGCCAGCAGTTCTCCCAGGGGTTCTGGAAACACCATATATTTT	CASSSPRGSGNTIYF
TRBV18	TRBD2	TRBJ2-7	TGTGCCAGCTCACCACCGTCGGGGGGAGGGCGATACGAGCAGTACTTC	CASSPPSGGGRYEQYF
TRBV9	NA	TRBJ1-1	TGTGCCAGCAGCGTAGATTTCCAGGGGCCGGGGACTGAAGCTTTCTTT	CASSVDFQGPGTEAFF
TRBV30	NA	TRBJ2-3	TGTGCCTGGAGTGTTGGGGGGAAGGTAGATACGCAGTATTTT	CAWSVGGKVDTQYF
TRBV29-1	NA	TRBJ2-1	TGCAGCGTTGAAGCTCCGGTAACTGAGCAGTTCTTC	CSVEAPVTEQFF
TRBV2	NA	TRBJ1-6	TGTGCCAGCCTCACAGGTTTCTCCTCCTATAATTCACCCCTCCACTTT	CASLTGFSSYNSPLHF
TRBV19	NA	TRBJ2-7	TGTGCCAGTAGTAGGGGACTTCGAACCTACGAGCAGTACTTC	CASSRGLRTYEQYF
TRBV6-1	NA	TRBJ2-1	TGTGCCAGCAGTGGATCGGTGCATGAGCAGTTCTTC	CASSGSVHEQFF
TRBV5-6	NA	TRBJ2-2	TGTGCCAGCAGCTTTTATCTGGGGCCCCGGGAGCTGTTTTTT	CASSFYLGPRELFF
TRBV29-1	NA	TRBJ2-7	TGCAGCGTTGGGGGGCCTGGGAACGAGCAGTACTTC	CSVGGPGNEQYF
TRBV19	NA	TRBJ1-2	TGTGCCAGTAGTAAAAGCAGGGGAAACTATGGCTACACCTTC	CASSKSRGNYGYTF
TRBV7-9	NA	TRBJ1-1	TGTGCCAGCAGCTTGCAGAGGGAGGACACTGAAGCTTTCTTT	CASSLQREDTEAFF
TRBV7-9	TRBD1	TRBJ1-5	TGTGCCAGCAGCTTAGCGGAGGACAGGGGTCATCAGCCCCAGCATTTT	CASSLAEDRGHQPQHF
TRBV18	TRBD2	TRBJ2-1	TGTGCCAGCTCACCGTCTAGCGGGGACCTATACAATGAGCAGTTCTTC	CASSPSSGDLYNEQFF
TRBV27	TRBD1	TRBJ1-5	TGTGCCAGCAGTTTAACGGGACAGAGTCAGCCCCAGCATTTT	CASSLTGQSQPQHF
TRBV5-6	TRBD1	TRBJ2-1	TGTGCCAGCAGCTGGCCGGGACAGGTAAATTACAATGAGCAGTTCTTC	CASSWPGQVNYNEQFF
TRBV13	TRBD2	TRBJ2-2	TGTGCCAGCAGCTACGGACTAGCGGGAGGAGTAGGTGGGGAGCTGTTTTTT	CASSYGLAGGVGGELFF
TRBV6-1	TRBD1	TRBJ1-5	TGTGCCAGCAGTGAAGTAGGGGGCGCAGGCCAGCCCCAGCATTTT	CASSEVGGAGQPQHF
TRBV9	NA	TRBJ2-3	TGTGCCAGCAGCGTAGGACTACTCGGGGATACGCAGTATTTT	CASSVGLLGDTQYF
TRBV27	NA	TRBJ1-2	TGTGCCAGCAGTTTACTGGGTGCGGACTTTGGCTATGGCTACACCTTC	CASSLLGADFGYGYTF
TRBV5-1	NA	TRBJ2-7	TGCGCCAGCAGCTTGGAACAGATCTACGAGCAGTACTTC	CASSLEQIYEQYF
TRBV5-8	NA	TRBJ2-2	TGTGCCAGCAGCTCCTGGGGCCAGAACACCGGGGAGCTGTTTTTT	CASSSWGQNTGELFF
TRBV27	TRBD2	TRBJ2-7	TGTGCCAGCAGTTTAAGCGGGAGGTCCTACGAGCAGTACTTC	CASSLSGRSYEQYF
TRBV6-5	TRBD2	TRBJ2-1	TGTGCCAGCAGTTCTAGCGGCAATGAGCAGTTCTTC	CASSSSGNEQFF